Here is one T cell receptor beta chain with its context. The antigen remains unidentified. PCR was performed using 60 Vbeta and 13 Jbeta primers. Sequencing was performed with immunoSEQ multiplex PCR; in TCRdb, only in-frame clones are kept and a portion is missing. This sample carries over 130,000 clones, approximately 91% of them seen once, and the ten largest clones take roughly 0.5%. The data originate from a study of cytomegalovirus exposure and HLA in healthy donors. Looking at the study overall: From donors who were HLA-typed, an early data release held 80 million to 85 million unique TCRs.

Study observations and caveats: In a later analysis, DRB1 alleles had the most associated TCRs; HLA-C alleles the fewest.

The V end was cut by 6 bases, the J end by 3 bases, with 9 bases between. Per germline, CDR1 MNHEY and CDR2 SVGAGI. The CDR3 is 12 residues long. The donors comprised healthy bone marrow donors. The TCR originated in a woman aged 40 to 55 in good health and CMV-seronegative. Sample: PBMCs. This chain uses TRBV6-5 with TRBJ2-7; D remains ambiguous. CDR3 coding DNA: TGTGCCAGCAGCTCCCCCGGCTACGAGCAGTACTTC. Protein: CASSSPGYEQYF.